This TCR beta chain appears in the sequencing data of a study of blood T cell repertoires in COVID-19. Assay: immunoSEQ multiplex PCR; the TCRdb copy retains only in-frame clones and omits some. The sample lists some 200,000 clones; approximately 80% were seen once. The germline CDR1 and CDR2 sequences are KGHSH and LQKENI. The ends were cut back, 4 bases at V and 0 bases at J, with 10 bases in the middle. This CDR3 has 15 residues. There are a few counts of this clone. The rearrangement uses TRBV18 and TRBJ1-3; no clear D gene. The sequencing sample was made of PBMCs or T cells enriched from blood (not recorded which). This clonotype was sampled from a woman aged 55-70 years with acute COVID-19. The CDR3 DNA reads as TGTGCCAGCTCACGGGCAGCAGACTCTGGAAACACCATATATTTT. It encodes CASSRAADSGNTIYF.